A selection of T cell receptor beta chains follows, all from one sample in a study of regulatory T cells in long-lasting Graves disease. TCRdb ran MiXCR on the multiplex PCR reads and lists one entry per CDR3 protein. The sample shows approximately 400,000 distinct CDR3 sequences, just under 15% of them seen only once. Another study also made use of these data, one on T cells in Graves' hyperthyroidism and ophthalmopathy.

This material consisted of peripheral blood mononuclear cells (PBMCs), taken at new diagnosis, from a patient treated with antithyroid drugs. These receptors were taken from a woman younger than 45 with Graves disease. Both conserved end residues are part of each CDR3. The D gene is left open where the match is weak. The size field is filled for only some rows; it gives once, few, many or a size class.

many	TRBJ1-2	.	TRBV5-1	CASSSIAAGLYGYTF	TGTGCCAGCAGCTCGATAGCGGCGGGTCTCTATGGCTACACCTTC
.	TRBJ2-1	.	TRBV27	CASSLVASALNEQFF	TGTGCCAGCAGTTTAGTGGCTAGCGCCCTCAATGAGCAGTTCTTC
few	TRBJ1-2	.	TRBV2	CASSSQLLYGYTF	TGTGCCAGCAGTTCACAGCTCCTCTATGGCTACACCTTC
.	TRBJ2-3	TRBD2	TRBV12-3/TRBV12-4	CASIPTSGIRSTDTQYF	TGTGCCAGCATCCCGACTAGCGGGATTCGGAGCACAGATACGCAGTATTTT
many	TRBJ2-5	.	TRBV11-2	CASSLGVRLREWTQYF	TGTGCCAGCAGCTTAGGAGTTAGACTCCGAGAATGGACCCAGTACTTC
.	TRBJ1-1	TRBD1	TRBV6-1	CASRTGTGGTEAFF	TGCGCCAGCAGAACCGGGACAGGGGGCACTGAAGCTTTCTTT
many	TRBJ1-3	.	TRBV18	CASSLGAPTSGNTIYF	TGTGCCAGCTCACTGGGTGCACCGACCTCTGGAAACACCATATATTTT
few	TRBJ1-2	TRBD1	TRBV19	CASSPRGQGYTF	TGTGCCAGTAGCCCCAGGGGGCAAGGCTACACCTTC
many	TRBJ2-5	.	TRBV2	CASSGLSKLLQETQYF	TGTGCCAGCAGTGGACTATCAAAACTTCTCCAAGAGACCCAGTACTTC
many	TRBJ2-7	.	TRBV6-2/TRBV6-3	CATKGVGYEQYF	TGTGCCACCAAAGGGGTCGGCTACGAGCAGTACTTC
many	TRBJ2-1	TRBD2	TRBV10-3	CAISVTTSGDHNEQFF	TGTGCCATCAGTGTGACGACTAGCGGGGACCACAATGAGCAGTTCTTC
many	TRBJ2-7	.	TRBV11-2	CASSLSSGLGNYEQYF	TGTGCCAGCAGCTTAAGTTCTGGGCTAGGTAACTACGAGCAGTACTTC
few	TRBJ1-2	.	TRBV11-2	CASRDGGQSYTF	TGTGCCAGCCGAGACGGGGGGCAGAGCTACACCTTC
many	TRBJ2-5	TRBD1	TRBV29-1	CSVRTGTETQYF	TGCAGCGTGCGGACAGGGACAGAGACCCAGTACTTC
few	TRBJ2-1	TRBD2	TRBV7-9	CASSSRGPSGISNEQFF	TGTGCCAGCAGCTCCAGAGGTCCTAGCGGGATATCCAATGAGCAGTTCTTC
.	TRBJ2-1	.	TRBV14	CASSGLFYNEQFF	TGTGCCAGCTCGGGACTTTTCTACAATGAGCAGTTCTTC
many	TRBJ1-1	TRBD1	TRBV28	CASSLFDRANTEAFF	TGTGCCAGCAGTTTATTCGACAGGGCGAACACTGAAGCTTTCTTT
few	TRBJ2-1	.	TRBV6-1	CASRGGTPTRHEQFF	TGTGCCAGCCGGGGAGGGACACCGACCCGCCATGAGCAGTTCTTC
many	TRBJ2-3	TRBD2	TRBV12-3/TRBV12-4	CASSLKLAGGPGTDTQYF	TGTGCCAGCAGTTTAAAACTAGCGGGAGGGCCTGGTACAGATACGCAGTATTTT
many	TRBJ2-2	.	TRBV9	CASSVGGGGGTGELFF	TGTGCCAGCAGCGTAGGAGGAGGGGGCGGCACCGGGGAGCTGTTTTTT
.	TRBJ2-3	TRBD2	TRBV7-9	CASSSKRDDTDTQYF	TGTGCCAGCAGCTCCAAGCGGGATGACACAGATACGCAGTATTTT
.	TRBJ1-5	TRBD1	TRBV20-1	CSARAPGQVTQPQHF	TGCAGTGCTAGAGCCCCGGGACAGGTAACTCAGCCCCAGCATTTT
many	TRBJ2-3	.	TRBV9	CASSVLAGTDTQYF	TGTGCCAGCAGCGTCTTAGCGGGCACAGATACGCAGTATTTT
few	TRBJ1-1	TRBD1	TRBV18	CASSLSGTGGLVNTEAFF	TGTGCCAGCTCACTTTCCGGGACAGGGGGCTTAGTGAACACTGAAGCTTTCTTT
many	TRBJ1-1	.	TRBV29-1	CSVDDWGF	TGCAGCGTGGATGACTGGGGTTTT
many	TRBJ1-5	.	TRBV12-3/TRBV12-4	CASSLSQGWEQPQHF	TGTGCCAGCAGTTTGTCCCAGGGATGGGAGCAGCCCCAGCATTTT
many	TRBJ2-7	.	TRBV28	CASSFRRETYEQYF	TGTGCCAGCAGTTTCCGCAGGGAAACCTACGAGCAGTACTTC
many	TRBJ2-7	TRBD2	TRBV20-1	CSASSASGGYEQYF	TGCAGTGCTAGTTCAGCGTCGGGGGGCTACGAGCAGTACTTC
once	TRBJ2-1	TRBD2	TRBV7-2	CASSQREGDEQFF	TGTGCCAGCAGCCAGCGGGAGGGCGATGAGCAGTTCTTC
.	TRBJ2-7	.	TRBV27	CASSFFPPQAAASGEQYF	TGTGCCAGCAGTTTTTTTCCCCCCCAGGCAGCAGCGTCGGGGGAGCAGTACTTC